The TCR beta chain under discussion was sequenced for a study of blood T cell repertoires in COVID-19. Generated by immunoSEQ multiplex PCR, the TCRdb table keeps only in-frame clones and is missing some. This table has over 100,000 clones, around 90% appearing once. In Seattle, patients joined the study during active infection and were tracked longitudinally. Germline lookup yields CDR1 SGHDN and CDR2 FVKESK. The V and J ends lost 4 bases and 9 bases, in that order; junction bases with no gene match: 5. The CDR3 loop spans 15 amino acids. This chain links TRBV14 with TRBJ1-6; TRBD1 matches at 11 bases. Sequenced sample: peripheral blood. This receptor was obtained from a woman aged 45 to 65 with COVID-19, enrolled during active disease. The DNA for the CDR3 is TGTGCCAGCAGCCCTAGGACAGGGGGCAGTTCACCCCTCCACTTT. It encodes CASSPRTGGSSPLHF.